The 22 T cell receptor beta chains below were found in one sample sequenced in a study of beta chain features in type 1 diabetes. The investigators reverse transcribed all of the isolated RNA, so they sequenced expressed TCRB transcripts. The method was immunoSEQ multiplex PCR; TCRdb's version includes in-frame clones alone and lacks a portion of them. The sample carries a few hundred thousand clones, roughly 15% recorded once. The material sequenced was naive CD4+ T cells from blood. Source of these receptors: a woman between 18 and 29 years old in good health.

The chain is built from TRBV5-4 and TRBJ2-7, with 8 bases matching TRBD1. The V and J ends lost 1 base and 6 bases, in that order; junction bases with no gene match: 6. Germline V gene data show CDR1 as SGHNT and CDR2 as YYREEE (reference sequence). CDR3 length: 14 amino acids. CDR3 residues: CASSLPGGAGEQYF. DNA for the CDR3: TGTGCCAGCAGCTTGCCAGGGGGCGCGGGCGAGCAGTACTTC. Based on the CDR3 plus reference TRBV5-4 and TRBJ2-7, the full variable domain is ETGVTQSPTHLIKTRGQQVTLRCSSQSGHNTVSWYQQALGQGPQFIFQYYREEENGRGNFPPRFSGLQFPNYSSELNVNALELDDSALYLCASSLPGGAGEQYFGPGTRLTVT.

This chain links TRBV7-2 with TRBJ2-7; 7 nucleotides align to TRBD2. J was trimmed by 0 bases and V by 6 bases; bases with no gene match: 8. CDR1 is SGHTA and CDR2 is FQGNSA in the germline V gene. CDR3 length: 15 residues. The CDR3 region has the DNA TGTGCCAGCAGTTTTAACGGGGGGTCCTCCTACGAGCAGTACTTC. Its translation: CASSFNGGSSYEQYF.

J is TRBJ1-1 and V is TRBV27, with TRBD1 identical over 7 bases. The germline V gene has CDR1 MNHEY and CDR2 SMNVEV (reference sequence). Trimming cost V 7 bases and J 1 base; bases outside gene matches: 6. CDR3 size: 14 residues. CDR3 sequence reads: CASNTGVPNTEAFF. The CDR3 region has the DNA TGTGCCAGCAATACAGGGGTCCCGAACACTGAAGCTTTCTTT.

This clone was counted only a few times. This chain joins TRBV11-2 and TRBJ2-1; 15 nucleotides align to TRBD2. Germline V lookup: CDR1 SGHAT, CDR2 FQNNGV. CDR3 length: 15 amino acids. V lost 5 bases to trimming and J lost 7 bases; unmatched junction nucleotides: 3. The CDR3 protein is CASSVGTSGRNEQFF. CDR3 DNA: TGTGCCAGCAGCGTAGGGACTAGCGGGAGGAATGAGCAGTTCTTC.

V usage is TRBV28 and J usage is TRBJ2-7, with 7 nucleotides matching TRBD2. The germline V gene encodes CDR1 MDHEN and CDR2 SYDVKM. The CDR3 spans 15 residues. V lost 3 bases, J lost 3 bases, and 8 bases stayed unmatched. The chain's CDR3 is CASSFVGEGVYEQYF. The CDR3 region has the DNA TGTGCCAGCAGTTTCGTGGGGGAGGGAGTCTACGAGCAGTACTTC. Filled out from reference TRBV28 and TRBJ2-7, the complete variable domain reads DVKVTQSSRYLVKRTGEKVFLECVQDMDHENMFWYRQDPGLGLRLIYFSYDVKMKEKGDIPEGYSVSREKKERFSLILESASTNQTSMYLCASSFVGEGVYEQYFGPGTRLTVT.

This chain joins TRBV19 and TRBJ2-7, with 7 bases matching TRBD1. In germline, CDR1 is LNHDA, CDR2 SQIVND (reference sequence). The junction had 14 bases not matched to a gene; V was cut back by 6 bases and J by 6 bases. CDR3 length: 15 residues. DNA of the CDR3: TGTGCCAGTAGGAAACAGGACAGGTTATTCACCGAGCAGTACTTC. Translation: CASRKQDRLFTEQYF.

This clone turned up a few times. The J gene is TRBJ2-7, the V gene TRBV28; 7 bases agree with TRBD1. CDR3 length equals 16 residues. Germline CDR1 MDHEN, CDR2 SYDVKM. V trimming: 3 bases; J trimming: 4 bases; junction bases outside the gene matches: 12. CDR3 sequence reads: CASSLASGTVYYEQYF. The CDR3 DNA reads TGTGCCAGCAGTTTGGCGTCCGGGACAGTCTATTACGAGCAGTACTTC.

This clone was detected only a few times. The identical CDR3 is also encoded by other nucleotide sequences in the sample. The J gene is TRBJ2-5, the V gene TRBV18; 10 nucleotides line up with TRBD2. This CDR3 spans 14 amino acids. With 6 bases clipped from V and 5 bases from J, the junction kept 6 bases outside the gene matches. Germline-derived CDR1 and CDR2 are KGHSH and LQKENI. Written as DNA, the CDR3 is TGTGCCAGCTCGCCTCTAGCGGGAGAGGAGACCCAGTACTTC. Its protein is CASSPLAGEETQYF.

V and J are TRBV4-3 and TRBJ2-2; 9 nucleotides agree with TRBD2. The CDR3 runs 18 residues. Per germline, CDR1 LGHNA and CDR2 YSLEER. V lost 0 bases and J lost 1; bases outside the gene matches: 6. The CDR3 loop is CASSQEISGSQNTGELFF. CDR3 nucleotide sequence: TGCGCCAGCAGCCAAGAGATTAGCGGGAGCCAGAACACCGGGGAGCTGTTTTTT.

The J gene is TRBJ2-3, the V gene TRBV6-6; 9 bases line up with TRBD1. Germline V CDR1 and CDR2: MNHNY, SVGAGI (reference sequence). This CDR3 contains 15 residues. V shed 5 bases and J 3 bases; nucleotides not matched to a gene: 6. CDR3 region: CASSTTGGETDTQYF. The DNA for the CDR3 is TGTGCCAGCAGTACCACAGGGGGCGAGACAGATACGCAGTATTTT.

DNA of the CDR3: TGTGCCAGCAGCTTGATGGCGGGGGGTACCGGGGAGCTGTTTTTT. Its translation is CASSLMAGGTGELFF. J is TRBJ2-2 and V is TRBV5-4; 8 nucleotides align to TRBD2. The V gene's germline CDR1 is SGHNT and CDR2 YYREEE (reference sequence). The junction had 4 bases not matched to a gene; V was cut back by 1 base and J by 5 bases. The CDR3 is 15 residues long.

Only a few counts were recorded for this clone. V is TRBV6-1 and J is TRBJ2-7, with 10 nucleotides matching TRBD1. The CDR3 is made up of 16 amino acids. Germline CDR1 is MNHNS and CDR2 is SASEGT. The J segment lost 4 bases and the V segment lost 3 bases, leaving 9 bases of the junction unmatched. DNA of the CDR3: TGTGCCAGCAGTGAGGCGGCGGGGACAGGGGTTTACGAGCAGTACTTC. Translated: CASSEAAGTGVYEQYF.

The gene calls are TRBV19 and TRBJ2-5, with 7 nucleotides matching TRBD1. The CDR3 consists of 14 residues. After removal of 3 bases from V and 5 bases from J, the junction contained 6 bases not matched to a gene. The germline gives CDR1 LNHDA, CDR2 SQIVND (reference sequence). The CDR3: CASSITNRGETQYF. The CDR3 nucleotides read TGTGCCAGTAGTATTACCAACAGGGGCGAGACCCAGTACTTC.

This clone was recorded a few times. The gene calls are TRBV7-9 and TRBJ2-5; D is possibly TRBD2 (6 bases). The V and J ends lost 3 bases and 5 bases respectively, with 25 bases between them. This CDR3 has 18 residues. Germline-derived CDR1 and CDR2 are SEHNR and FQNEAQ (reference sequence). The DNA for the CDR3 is TGTGCCAGCAGCTTCCTAACTTCAGGGACTCCCTTTTGGGAGACCCAGTACTTC. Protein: CASSFLTSGTPFWETQYF.

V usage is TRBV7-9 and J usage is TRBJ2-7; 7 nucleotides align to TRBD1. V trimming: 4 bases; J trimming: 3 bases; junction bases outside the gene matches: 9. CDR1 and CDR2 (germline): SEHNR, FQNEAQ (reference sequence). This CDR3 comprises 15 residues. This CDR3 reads CASSSNRGRNYEQYF. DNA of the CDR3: TGTGCCAGCAGCTCCAACAGGGGTAGGAACTACGAGCAGTACTTC.

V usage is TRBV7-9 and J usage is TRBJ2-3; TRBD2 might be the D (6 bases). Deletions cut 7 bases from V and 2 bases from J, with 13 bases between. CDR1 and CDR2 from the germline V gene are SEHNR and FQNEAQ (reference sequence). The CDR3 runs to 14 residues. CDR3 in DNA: TGTGCCAGCAACCCCGGGAGTACCACAGATACGCAGTATTTT. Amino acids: CASNPGSTTDTQYF. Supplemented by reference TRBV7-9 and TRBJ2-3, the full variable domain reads DTGVSQNPRHKITKRGQNVTFRCDPISEHNRLYWYRQTLGQGPEFLTYFQNEAQLEKSRLLSDRFSAERPKGSFSTLEIQRTEQGDSAMYLCASNPGSTTDTQYFGPGTRLTVL.

Here the CDR3 reads CASSSGLAGGQVEQYF. In DNA form, the CDR3 reads TGTGCCAGCAGCAGTGGACTAGCGGGAGGGCAAGTCGAGCAGTACTTC. V and J are TRBV9 and TRBJ2-7, with 15 bases lining up with TRBD2. V dropped 4 bases and J dropped 6; count of bases not matched to a gene: 8. Germline lookup yields CDR1 SGDLS and CDR2 YYNGEE. CDR3 length: 16 amino acids.

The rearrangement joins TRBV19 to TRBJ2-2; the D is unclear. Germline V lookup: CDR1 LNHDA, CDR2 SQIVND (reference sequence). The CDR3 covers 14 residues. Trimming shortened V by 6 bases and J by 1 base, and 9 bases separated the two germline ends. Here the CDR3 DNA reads TGTGCCAGTAGGGTATGGAGGAACACCGGGGAGCTGTTTTTT. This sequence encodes CASRVWRNTGELFF.

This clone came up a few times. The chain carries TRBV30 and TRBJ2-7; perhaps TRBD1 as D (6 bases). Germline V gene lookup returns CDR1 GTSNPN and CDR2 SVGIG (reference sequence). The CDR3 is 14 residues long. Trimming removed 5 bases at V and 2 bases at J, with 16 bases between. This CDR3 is CAWSGTLVTYEQYF. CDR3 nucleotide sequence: TGTGCCTGGTCGGGGACATTGGTAACCTACGAGCAGTACTTC.

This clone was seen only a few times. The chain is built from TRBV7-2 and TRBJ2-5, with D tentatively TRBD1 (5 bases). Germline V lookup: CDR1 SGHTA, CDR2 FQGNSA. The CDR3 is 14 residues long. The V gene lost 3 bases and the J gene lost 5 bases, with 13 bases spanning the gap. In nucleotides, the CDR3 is TGTGCCAGCAGCTTGAGGTTTAGGGGTGAGACCCAGTACTTC. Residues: CASSLRFRGETQYF. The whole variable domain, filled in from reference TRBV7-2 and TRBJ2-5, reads GAGVSQSPSNKVTEKGKDVELRCDPISGHTALYWYRQSLGQGLEFLIYFQGNSAPDKSGLPSDRFSAERTGGSVSTLTIQRTQQEDSAVYLCASSLRFRGETQYFGPGTRLLVL.

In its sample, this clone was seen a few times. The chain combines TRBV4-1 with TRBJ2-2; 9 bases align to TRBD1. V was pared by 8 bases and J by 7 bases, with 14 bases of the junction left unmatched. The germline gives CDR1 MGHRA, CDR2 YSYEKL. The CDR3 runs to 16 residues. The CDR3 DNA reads TGCGCCAGCCGCCCCGGGACAGGGAGATTTAGCGGGGAGCTGTTTTTT. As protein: CASRPGTGRFSGELFF.

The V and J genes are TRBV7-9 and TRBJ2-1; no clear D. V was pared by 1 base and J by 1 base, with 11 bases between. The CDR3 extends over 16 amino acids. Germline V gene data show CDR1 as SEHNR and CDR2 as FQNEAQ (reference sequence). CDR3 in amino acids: CASSLGGALSYNEQFF. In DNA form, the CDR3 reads TGTGCCAGCAGCTTAGGAGGCGCCCTATCCTACAATGAGCAGTTCTTC.